A selection of T cell receptor beta chains follows, all from one sample in a study of pediatric ulcerative colitis. Assay: immunoSEQ multiplex PCR; the TCRdb copy retains only in-frame clones and omits some. The sample contains about 32,000 clones, 82% of which appear only once. The sequenced sample consisted of blood. Receptors were obtained from a boy under 18 with severe ulcerative colitis. Each CDR3 is given with its conserved first and last residue. Fields, in order: CDR3 DNA, CDR3 protein, clone size, D gene, J gene, V gene. The D gene is left open where the match is weak. The size of a clone is reported for some rows only, either as once, few or many, or as a class for expanded clones.

DNA: TGTGCCAGCAGGGGGACAGGGATGAACACTGAAGCTTTCTTT
CDR3: CASRGTGMNTEAFF
size: NA
D: TRBD1
J: TRBJ1-1
V: TRBV5-4

DNA: TGTGCCATCAGTGAGTGGTGGCGGGGGTCCTACAATGAGCAGTTCTTC
CDR3: CAISEWWRGSYNEQFF
size: NA
D: TRBD2
J: TRBJ2-1
V: TRBV10-3

DNA: TGTGCCACCAGCAGAGAGAGACAGAACACCGGGGAGCTGTTTTTT
CDR3: CATSRERQNTGELFF
size: NA
D: NA
J: TRBJ2-2
V: TRBV15

DNA: TGTGCCAGCAGCCTCAGGGGCGGAATGAACACTGAAGCTTTCTTT
CDR3: CASSLRGGMNTEAFF
size: NA
D: NA
J: TRBJ1-1
V: TRBV7-8

DNA: TGTGCCAGCAGCTTGGTGGGACGGATATTCAATTCACCCCTCCACTTT
CDR3: CASSLVGRIFNSPLHF
size: NA
D: NA
J: TRBJ1-6
V: TRBV5-8

DNA: TGTGCCAGCAGCAAAGGGGGCATCTCAAACGTCCTGACTTTC
CDR3: CASSKGGISNVLTF
size: NA
D: TRBD1
J: TRBJ2-6
V: TRBV7-3

DNA: TGTGCCAGCAGCGGCCGGGACCGACCAGAGACCCAGTACTTC
CDR3: CASSGRDRPETQYF
size: NA
D: NA
J: TRBJ2-5
V: TRBV9

DNA: TGTGCCACCTTATTTGGGGCAGGCTACACCTTC
CDR3: CATLFGAGYTF
size: NA
D: NA
J: TRBJ1-2
V: TRBV10-3

DNA: TGTGCCAGCAGCCTCGAGTTAACGACGTCCTCCTCCTACGAGCAGTACTTC
CDR3: CASSLELTTSSSYEQYF
size: NA
D: NA
J: TRBJ2-7
V: TRBV2

DNA: TGTGCCAGTAGTATATGGGCAGCCTCTAACTATGGCTACACCTTC
CDR3: CASSIWAASNYGYTF
size: NA
D: NA
J: TRBJ1-2
V: TRBV19

DNA: TGTGCCAGCAGCCCTGAGGGGGCTGGCGGCTACACCTTC
CDR3: CASSPEGAGGYTF
size: NA
D: TRBD1
J: TRBJ1-2
V: TRBV7-9

DNA: TGTGCCAGCAGCCTCTCGGGGGGGCCCCAAGAGACCCAGTACTTC
CDR3: CASSLSGGPQETQYF
size: NA
D: TRBD2
J: TRBJ2-5
V: TRBV7-2

DNA: TGTGCCAGCAGCTTTGTCGGCGCCGGGGAGCTGTTTTTT
CDR3: CASSFVGAGELFF
size: few
D: NA
J: TRBJ2-2
V: TRBV7-9

DNA: TGTGCCAGTAGAACTTCCGCAGGGGGCACAGCTTTCTTT
CDR3: CASRTSAGGTAFF
size: NA
D: TRBD1
J: TRBJ1-1
V: TRBV19

DNA: TGTGCCAGCAGCTCCTATCCGGGGGAGCTGTTTTTT
CDR3: CASSSYPGELFF
size: once
D: NA
J: TRBJ2-2
V: TRBV5-5

DNA: TGCGCCAGCAGTTCTAGCTACGAGCAGTACTTC
CDR3: CASSSSYEQYF
size: NA
D: NA
J: TRBJ2-7
V: TRBV5-1

DNA: TGTGCCAGCAGCTTGGGAGGTGGAGACTATGGCTACACCTTC
CDR3: CASSLGGGDYGYTF
size: few
D: NA
J: TRBJ1-2
V: TRBV5-4

DNA: TGTGCCAGTAGTATCACCCTGAACACTGAAGCTTTCTTT
CDR3: CASSITLNTEAFF
size: NA
D: NA
J: TRBJ1-1
V: TRBV19

DNA: TGCGCCAGCAGCCAACTAGCGGGGGGGCGAGAGACCCAGTACTTC
CDR3: CASSQLAGGRETQYF
size: NA
D: TRBD2
J: TRBJ2-5
V: TRBV4-1

DNA: TGTGCCAGCAGCAGGGGCCCCCGAGATGGGTACGAGCAGTACTTC
CDR3: CASSRGPRDGYEQYF
size: NA
D: NA
J: TRBJ2-7
V: TRBV5-6

DNA: TGCGCCAGCAGGACGACCGGGACCATAGCGAGGGAGACCCAGTACTTC
CDR3: CASRTTGTIARETQYF
size: NA
D: NA
J: TRBJ2-5
V: TRBV5-1

DNA: TGCGCCAGCAGCTTGGAGGTGGGGGCCCCCAATGAGCAGTTCTTC
CDR3: CASSLEVGAPNEQFF
size: NA
D: NA
J: TRBJ2-1
V: TRBV5-1

DNA: TGTGCCAGCAGCCCGGACAGTAACTATGGCTACACCTTC
CDR3: CASSPDSNYGYTF
size: NA
D: NA
J: TRBJ1-2
V: TRBV7-8

DNA: TGTGCCAGCGCACCAATGGAGTTAAACACTGAAGCTTTCTTT
CDR3: CASAPMELNTEAFF
size: NA
D: NA
J: TRBJ1-1
V: TRBV7-9

DNA: TGTGCCAGCAGTCGTACAGGGGTCACTGAAGCTTTCTTT
CDR3: CASSRTGVTEAFF
size: NA
D: TRBD1
J: TRBJ1-1
V: TRBV6-6

DNA: TGTGCCAGCAGCTTGGAGGGGGCAGGGTGGGGCACTGAAGCTTTCTTT
CDR3: CASSLEGAGWGTEAFF
size: NA
D: TRBD1
J: TRBJ1-1
V: TRBV5-6

DNA: TGTGCCAGCAGCTTCGTCGGTGAGCAGTTCTTC
CDR3: CASSFVGEQFF
size: NA
D: NA
J: TRBJ2-1
V: TRBV5-5

DNA: TGCGCCAGCAGCCAAGATCCCGGGGGCACCGGGGAGCTGTTTTTT
CDR3: CASSQDPGGTGELFF
size: NA
D: NA
J: TRBJ2-2
V: TRBV4-1

DNA: TGTGCCAGCAGTCAACGAGGGCATCCTAACACTGAAGCTTTCTTT
CDR3: CASSQRGHPNTEAFF
size: NA
D: NA
J: TRBJ1-1
V: TRBV7-9

DNA: TGTGCCAGCGACGAACGTTCGAGGAACACTGAAGCTTTCTTT
CDR3: CASDERSRNTEAFF
size: NA
D: NA
J: TRBJ1-1
V: TRBV6-1

DNA: TGTGCCATCAGTGATCGTACTCTCCGGAGCGGGGGTTACCAAGAGACCCAGTACTTC
CDR3: CAISDRTLRSGGYQETQYF
size: NA
D: TRBD2
J: TRBJ2-5
V: TRBV10-3

DNA: TGCGCCAGCAGCCAAGTAACTTACGCTGAAGCTTTCTTT
CDR3: CASSQVTYAEAFF
size: NA
D: NA
J: TRBJ1-1
V: TRBV4-3

DNA: TGCGCCAGCAGCCAAGTAGCGGGGGGGCTTGGCGGGGAGCTGTTTTTT
CDR3: CASSQVAGGLGGELFF
size: NA
D: TRBD2
J: TRBJ2-2
V: TRBV4-1

DNA: TGTGCCAGCAGCTTGGCCGGTTCTAGCGGGGGTTGGGAGACCCAGTACTTC
CDR3: CASSLAGSSGGWETQYF
size: NA
D: TRBD2
J: TRBJ2-5
V: TRBV5-5

DNA: TGTGCCAGTAGTATCCTAGCTAACTATGGCTACACCTTC
CDR3: CASSILANYGYTF
size: NA
D: NA
J: TRBJ1-2
V: TRBV19

DNA: TGTGCCTGGACCCAGACCCGTGTTAGCAGCACTGAAGCTTTCTTT
CDR3: CAWTQTRVSSTEAFF
size: NA
D: NA
J: TRBJ1-1
V: TRBV30

DNA: TGTGCCAGCTCACCAGGGACCAGTCCCTATGGCTACACCTTC
CDR3: CASSPGTSPYGYTF
size: few
D: NA
J: TRBJ1-2
V: TRBV18

DNA: TGCGCCAGCAGCCAAGTTTTTATAGCGGGGGGACAAGAGACCCAGTACTTC
CDR3: CASSQVFIAGGQETQYF
size: medium-sized
D: TRBD2
J: TRBJ2-5
V: TRBV4-1